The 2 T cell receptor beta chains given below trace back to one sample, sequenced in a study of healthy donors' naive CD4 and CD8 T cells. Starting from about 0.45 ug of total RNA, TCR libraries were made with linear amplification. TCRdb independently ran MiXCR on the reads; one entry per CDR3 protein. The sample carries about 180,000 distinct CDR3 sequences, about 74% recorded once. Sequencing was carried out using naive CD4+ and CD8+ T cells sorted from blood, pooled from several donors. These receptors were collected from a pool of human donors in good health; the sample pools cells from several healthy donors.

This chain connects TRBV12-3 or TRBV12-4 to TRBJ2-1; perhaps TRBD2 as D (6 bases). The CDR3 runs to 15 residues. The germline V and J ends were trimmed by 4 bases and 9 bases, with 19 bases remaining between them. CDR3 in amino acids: CASSSQLKRAVEQFF. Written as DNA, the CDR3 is TGTGCCAGCAGTTCTCAGCTAAAGCGGGCGGTTGAGCAGTTCTTC.

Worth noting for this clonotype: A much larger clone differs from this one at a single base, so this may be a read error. The CDR3 protein is CSVAGLAGSEQFF. In DNA form, the CDR3 reads TGCAGCGTAGCGGGACTAGCGGGGAGTGAGCAGTTCTTC. The V and J genes are TRBV29-1 and TRBJ2-1, with TRBD2 matching 13 bases. V lost 6 bases, J lost 9 bases, and 5 bases stayed unmatched. The CDR3 is made up of 13 amino acids. Germline V lookup: CDR1 SQVTM, CDR2 ANQGSEA.